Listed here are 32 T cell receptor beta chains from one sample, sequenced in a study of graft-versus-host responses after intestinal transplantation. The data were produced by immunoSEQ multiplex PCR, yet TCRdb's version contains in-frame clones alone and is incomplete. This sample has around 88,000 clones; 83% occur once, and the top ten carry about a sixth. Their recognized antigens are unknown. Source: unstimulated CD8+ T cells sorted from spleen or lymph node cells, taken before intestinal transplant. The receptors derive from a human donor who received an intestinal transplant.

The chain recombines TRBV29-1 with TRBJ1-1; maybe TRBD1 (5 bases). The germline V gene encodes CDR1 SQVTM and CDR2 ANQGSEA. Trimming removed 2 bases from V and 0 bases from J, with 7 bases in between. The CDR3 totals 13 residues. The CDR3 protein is CSVERGVNTEAFF. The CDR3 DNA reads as TGCAGCGTTGAAAGGGGTGTGAACACTGAAGCTTTCTTT.

The CDR3 here is CASSECGLAELTYNEQFF. CDR3 sequence (DNA): TGTGCCAGCAGTGAATGCGGACTAGCGGAGCTTACCTACAATGAGCAGTTCTTC. The V call is TRBV25-1, the J call TRBJ2-1; 10 positions agree with TRBD2. The CDR3 consists of 18 residues. Trimming at V came to 1 base and at J to 2 bases, leaving 8 bases not matched to a gene. Germline V gene sequence: CDR1 MGHDK, CDR2 SYGVNS. Together with reference TRBV25-1 and TRBJ2-1, the CDR3 gives the full variable domain: EADIYQTPRYLVIGTGKKITLECSQTMGHDKMYWYQQDPGMELHLIHYSYGVNSTEKGDLSSESTVSRIRTEHFPLTLESARPSHTSQYLCASSECGLAELTYNEQFFGPGTRLTVL.

The CDR3 sequence: CASSPFSGVSYEQYF. CDR3 nucleotides: TGTGCCAGCAGCCCCTTTAGCGGAGTCTCCTACGAGCAGTACTTC. This chain connects TRBV11-1 to TRBJ2-7; TRBD2 might be the D (6 bases). Germline lookup yields CDR1 SGHAT and CDR2 FQDESV (reference sequence). Trimming stripped 5 bases from V and 0 bases from J, with 14 bases between. The CDR3 spans 15 residues.

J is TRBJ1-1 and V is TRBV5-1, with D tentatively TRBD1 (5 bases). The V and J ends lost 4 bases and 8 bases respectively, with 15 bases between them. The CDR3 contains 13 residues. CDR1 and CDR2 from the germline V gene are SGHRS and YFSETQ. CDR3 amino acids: CASSRGRWKEAFF. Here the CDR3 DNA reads TGCGCCAGCAGCAGGGGACGGTGGAAAGAAGCTTTCTTT.

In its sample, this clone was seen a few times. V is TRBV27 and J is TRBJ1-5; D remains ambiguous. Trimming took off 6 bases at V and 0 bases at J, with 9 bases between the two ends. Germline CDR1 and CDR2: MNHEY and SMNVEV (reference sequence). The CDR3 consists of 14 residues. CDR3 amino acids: CASSPDISNQPQHF. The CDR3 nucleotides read TGTGCCAGCAGCCCAGACATTAGCAATCAGCCCCAGCATTTT.

The CDR3 sequence: CAYQTGTYEQYF. CDR3 DNA: TGTGCCTACCAAACGGGGACCTACGAGCAGTACTTC. The V and J genes are TRBV30 and TRBJ2-7; D may be TRBD2 (5 bases). Deletions cut 7 bases from V and 2 bases from J, with 12 bases between. The germline V gene encodes CDR1 GTSNPN and CDR2 SVGIG (reference sequence). The CDR3 contains 12 residues.

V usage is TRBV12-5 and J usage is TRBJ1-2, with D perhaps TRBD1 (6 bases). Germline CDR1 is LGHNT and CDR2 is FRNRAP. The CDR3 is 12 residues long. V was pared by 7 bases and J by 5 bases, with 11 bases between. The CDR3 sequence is CASVLRGYGYTF. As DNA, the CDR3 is TGTGCTAGTGTCCTTAGGGGGTATGGCTACACCTTC. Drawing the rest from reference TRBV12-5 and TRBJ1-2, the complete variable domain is DARVTQTPRHKVTEMGQEVTMRCQPILGHNTVFWYRQTMMQGLELLAYFRNRAPLDDSGMPKDRFSAEMPDATLATLKIQPSEPRDSAVYFCASVLRGYGYTFGSGTRLTVV.

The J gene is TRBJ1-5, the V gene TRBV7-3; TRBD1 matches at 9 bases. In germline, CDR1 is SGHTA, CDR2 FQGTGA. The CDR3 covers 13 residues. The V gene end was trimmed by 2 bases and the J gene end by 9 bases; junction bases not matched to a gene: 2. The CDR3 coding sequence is TGTGCCAGCAGCTTAGGGACAGGGTGGCCCCAGCATTTT. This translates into CASSLGTGWPQHF.

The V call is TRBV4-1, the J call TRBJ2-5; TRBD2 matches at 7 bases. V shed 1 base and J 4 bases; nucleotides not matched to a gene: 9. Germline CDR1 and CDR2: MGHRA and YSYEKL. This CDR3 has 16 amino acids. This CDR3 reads CASSQASAPGGETQYF. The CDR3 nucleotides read TGCGCCAGCAGCCAAGCTAGCGCGCCGGGGGGAGAGACCCAGTACTTC.

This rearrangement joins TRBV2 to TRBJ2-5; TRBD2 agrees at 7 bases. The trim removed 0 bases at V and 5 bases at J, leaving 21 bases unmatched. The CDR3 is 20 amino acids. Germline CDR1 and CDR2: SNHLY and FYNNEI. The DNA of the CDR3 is TGTGCCAGCAGTGAAGCCCCAGGGTTAGCGCGCGTCGGGAGGCACGAGACCCAGTACTTC. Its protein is CASSEAPGLARVGRHETQYF. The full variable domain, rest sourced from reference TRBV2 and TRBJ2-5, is EPEVTQTPSHQVTQMGQEVILRCVPISNHLYFYWYRQILGQKVEFLVSFYNNEISEKSEIFDDQFSVERPDGSNFTLKIRSTKLEDSAMYFCASSEAPGLARVGRHETQYFGPGTRLLVL.

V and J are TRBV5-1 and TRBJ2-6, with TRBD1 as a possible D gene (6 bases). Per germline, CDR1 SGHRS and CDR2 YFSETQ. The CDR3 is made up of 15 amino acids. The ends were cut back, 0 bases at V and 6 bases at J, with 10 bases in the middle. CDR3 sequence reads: CASSLGQASANVLTF. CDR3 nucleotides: TGCGCCAGCAGCTTGGGACAGGCGTCGGCCAACGTCCTGACTTTC.

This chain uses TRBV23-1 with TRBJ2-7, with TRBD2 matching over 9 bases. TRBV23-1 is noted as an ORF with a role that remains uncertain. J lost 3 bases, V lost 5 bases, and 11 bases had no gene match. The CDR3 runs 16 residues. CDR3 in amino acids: CASSWRLADNHYEQYF. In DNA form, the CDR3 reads TGCGCCAGCAGTTGGCGACTAGCGGATAATCACTACGAGCAGTACTTC.

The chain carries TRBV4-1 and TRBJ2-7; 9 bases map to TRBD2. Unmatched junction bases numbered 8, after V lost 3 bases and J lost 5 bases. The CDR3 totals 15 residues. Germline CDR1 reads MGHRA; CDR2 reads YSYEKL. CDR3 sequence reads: CASSQSAGGSDEQYF. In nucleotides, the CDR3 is TGCGCCAGCAGCCAGTCAGCGGGAGGTTCCGACGAGCAGTACTTC.

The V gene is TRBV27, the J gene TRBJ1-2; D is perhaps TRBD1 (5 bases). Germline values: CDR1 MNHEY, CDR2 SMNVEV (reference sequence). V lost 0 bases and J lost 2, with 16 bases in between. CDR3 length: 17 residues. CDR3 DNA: TGTGCCAGCAGTTTATCGCGATCCCTAAACAGGAACTATGGCTACACCTTC. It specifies CASSLSRSLNRNYGYTF.

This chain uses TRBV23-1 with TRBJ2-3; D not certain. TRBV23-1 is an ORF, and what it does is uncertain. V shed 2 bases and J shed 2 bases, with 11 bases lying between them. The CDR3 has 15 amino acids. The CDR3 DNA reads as TGCGCCAGCAGTCAAAGTGCCTCGGCCACAGATACGCAGTATTTT. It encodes CASSQSASATDTQYF.

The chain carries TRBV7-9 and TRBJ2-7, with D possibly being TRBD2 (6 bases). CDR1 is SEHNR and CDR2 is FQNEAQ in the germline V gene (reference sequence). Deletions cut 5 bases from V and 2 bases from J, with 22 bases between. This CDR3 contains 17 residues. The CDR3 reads CASSRSTEGLGPYEQYF. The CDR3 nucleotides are TGTGCCAGCAGCCGCTCTACGGAGGGCCTAGGCCCCTACGAGCAGTACTTC.

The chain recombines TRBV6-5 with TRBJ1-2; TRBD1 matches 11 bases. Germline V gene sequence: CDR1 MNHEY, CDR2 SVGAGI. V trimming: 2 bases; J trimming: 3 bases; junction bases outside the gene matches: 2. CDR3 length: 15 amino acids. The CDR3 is CASSYRTGGDYGYTF. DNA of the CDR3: TGTGCCAGCAGTTACCGGACAGGGGGCGACTATGGCTACACCTTC.

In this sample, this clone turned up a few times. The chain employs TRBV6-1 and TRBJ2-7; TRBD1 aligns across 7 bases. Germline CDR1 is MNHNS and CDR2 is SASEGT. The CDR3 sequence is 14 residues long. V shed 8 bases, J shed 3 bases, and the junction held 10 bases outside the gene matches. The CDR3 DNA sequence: TGTGCCAGCGCTGGCACAGGGGTTAGCTACGAGCAGTACTTC. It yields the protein CASAGTGVSYEQYF.

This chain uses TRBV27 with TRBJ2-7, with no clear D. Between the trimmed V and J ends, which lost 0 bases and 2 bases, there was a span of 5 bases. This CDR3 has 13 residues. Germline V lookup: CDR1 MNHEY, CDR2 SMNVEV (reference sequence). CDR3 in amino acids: CASSLSSTYEQYF. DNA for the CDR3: TGTGCCAGCAGTTTATCATCGACCTACGAGCAGTACTTC.

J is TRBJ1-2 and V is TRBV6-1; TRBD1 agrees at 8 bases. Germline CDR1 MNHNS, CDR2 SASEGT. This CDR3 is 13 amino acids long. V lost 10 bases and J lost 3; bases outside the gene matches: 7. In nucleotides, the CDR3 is TGTGCCATTCCCGGACAGGGTGACTATGGCTACACCTTC. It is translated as CAIPGQGDYGYTF.

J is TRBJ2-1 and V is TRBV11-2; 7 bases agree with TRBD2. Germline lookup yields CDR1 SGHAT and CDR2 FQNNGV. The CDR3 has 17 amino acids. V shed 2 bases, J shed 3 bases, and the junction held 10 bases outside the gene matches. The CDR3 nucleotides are TGTGCCAGCAGCTTACGGGTGGCGGGAGTCTACTACAATGAGCAGTTCTTC. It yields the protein CASSLRVAGVYYNEQFF.

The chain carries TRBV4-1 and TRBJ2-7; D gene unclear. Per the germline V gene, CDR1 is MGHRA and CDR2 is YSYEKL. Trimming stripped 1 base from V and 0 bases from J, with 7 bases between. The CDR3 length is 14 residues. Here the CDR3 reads CASSQAGNSYEQYF. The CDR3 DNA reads TGCGCCAGCAGCCAAGCAGGAAACTCCTACGAGCAGTACTTC.

The CDR3 loop is CASSTQGANTEAFF. The CDR3 DNA reads as TGTGCCAGTAGTACACAGGGGGCGAACACTGAAGCTTTCTTT. The gene calls are TRBV19 and TRBJ1-1, with 9 positions matching TRBD1. CDR3 length equals 14 residues. CDR1 is LNHDA, CDR2 SQIVND, per germline (reference sequence). The trim removed 4 bases at V and 1 base at J, leaving 1 base unmatched.

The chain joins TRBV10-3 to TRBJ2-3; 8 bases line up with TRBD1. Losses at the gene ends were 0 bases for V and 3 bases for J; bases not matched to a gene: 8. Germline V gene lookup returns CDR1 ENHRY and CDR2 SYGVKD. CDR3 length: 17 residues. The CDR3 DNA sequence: TGTGCCATCAGTGAGTCCAGGGGGCACGAGGGGACAGATACGCAGTATTTT. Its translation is CAISESRGHEGTDTQYF.

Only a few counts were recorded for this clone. CDR3 in DNA: TGTGCCAGCAGGCGACTAGCGGAGCACTCCTACAATGAGCAGTTCTTC. This codes for CASRRLAEHSYNEQFF. The V gene is TRBV6-6, the J gene TRBJ2-1, with TRBD2 matching over 9 bases. With V trimmed by 6 bases and J by 0 bases, 6 bases remained unmatched. Germline V gene data show CDR1 as MNHNY and CDR2 as SVGAGI (reference sequence). The CDR3 is made up of 16 amino acids.

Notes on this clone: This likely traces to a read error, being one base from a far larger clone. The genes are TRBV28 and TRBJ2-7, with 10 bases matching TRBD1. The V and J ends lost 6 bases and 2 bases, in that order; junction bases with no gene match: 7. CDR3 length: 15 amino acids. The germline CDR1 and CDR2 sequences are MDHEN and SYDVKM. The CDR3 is CASSLGDRGPYEQYF. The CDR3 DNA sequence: TGTGCCAGCAGCTTAGGGGACAGGGGCCCCTACGAGCAGTACTTC. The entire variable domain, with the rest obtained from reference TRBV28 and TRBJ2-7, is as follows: DVKVTQSSRYLVKRTGEKVFLECVQDMDHENMFWYRQDPGLGLRLIYFSYDVKMKEKGDIPEGYSVSREKKERFSLILESASTNQTSMYLCASSLGDRGPYEQYFGPGTRLTVT.

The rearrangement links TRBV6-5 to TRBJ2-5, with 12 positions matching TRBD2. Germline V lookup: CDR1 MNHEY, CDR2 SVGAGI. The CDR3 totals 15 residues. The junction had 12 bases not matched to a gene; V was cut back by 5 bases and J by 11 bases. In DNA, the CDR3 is TGTGCCAGCAGTACCCTAGCGGGAGGGCCGGAGGAGCAGTACTTC. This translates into CASSTLAGGPEEQYF.

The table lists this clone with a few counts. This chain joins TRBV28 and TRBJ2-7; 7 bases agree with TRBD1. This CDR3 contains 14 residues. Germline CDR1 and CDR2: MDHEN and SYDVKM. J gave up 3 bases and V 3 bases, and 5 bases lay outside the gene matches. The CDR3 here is CASSLRDSLYEQYF. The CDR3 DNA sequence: TGTGCCAGCAGTTTGAGGGACAGCCTCTACGAGCAGTACTTC.

The CDR3 loop reads CASGDYSYEQYF. The CDR3 region has the DNA TGTGCCAGCGGGGATTACTCCTACGAGCAGTACTTC. The chain joins TRBV27 to TRBJ2-7; no definite D call. Germline V gene data show CDR1 as MNHEY and CDR2 as SMNVEV (reference sequence). The V end was cut by 8 bases, the J end by 0 bases, with 8 bases between. This CDR3 has 12 amino acids.

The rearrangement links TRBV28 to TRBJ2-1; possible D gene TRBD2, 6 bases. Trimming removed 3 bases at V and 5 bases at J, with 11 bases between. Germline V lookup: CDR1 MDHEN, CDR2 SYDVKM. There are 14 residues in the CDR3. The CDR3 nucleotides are TGTGCCAGCAGTTTTACCGGGAGCGACAATGAGCAGTTCTTC. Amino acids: CASSFTGSDNEQFF.

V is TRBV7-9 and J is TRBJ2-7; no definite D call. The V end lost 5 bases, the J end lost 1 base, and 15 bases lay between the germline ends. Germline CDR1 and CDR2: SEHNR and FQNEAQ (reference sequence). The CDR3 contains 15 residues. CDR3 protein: CASSLSTRRSYEQYF. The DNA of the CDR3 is TGTGCCAGCAGCCTATCGACACGCCGGTCCTACGAGCAGTACTTC. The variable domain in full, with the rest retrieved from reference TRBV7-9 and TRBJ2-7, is DTGVSQNPRHKITKRGQNVTFRCDPISEHNRLYWYRQTLGQGPEFLTYFQNEAQLEKSRLLSDRFSAERPKGSFSTLEIQRTEQGDSAMYLCASSLSTRRSYEQYFGPGTRLTVT.

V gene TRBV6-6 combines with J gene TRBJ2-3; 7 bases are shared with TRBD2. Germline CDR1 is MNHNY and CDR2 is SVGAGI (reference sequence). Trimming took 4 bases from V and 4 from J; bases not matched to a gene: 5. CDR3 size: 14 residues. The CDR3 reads CASSFTSAADTQYF. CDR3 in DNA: TGTGCCAGCAGTTTTACTAGCGCGGCAGATACGCAGTATTTT.